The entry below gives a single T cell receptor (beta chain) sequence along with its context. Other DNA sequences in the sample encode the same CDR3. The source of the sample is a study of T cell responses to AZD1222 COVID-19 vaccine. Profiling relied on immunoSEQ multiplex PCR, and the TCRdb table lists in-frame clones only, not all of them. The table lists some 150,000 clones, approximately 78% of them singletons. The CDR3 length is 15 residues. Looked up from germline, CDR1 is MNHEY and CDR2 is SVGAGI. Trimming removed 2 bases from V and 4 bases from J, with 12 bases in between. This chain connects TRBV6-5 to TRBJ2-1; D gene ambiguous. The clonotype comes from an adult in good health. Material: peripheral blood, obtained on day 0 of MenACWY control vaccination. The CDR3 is CASSYEASSYNEQFF. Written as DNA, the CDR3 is TGTGCCAGCAGTTACGAAGCGAGTAGTTACAATGAGCAGTTCTTC.